This TCR beta chain was captured by sequencing in a study of blood T cell repertoires in COVID-19. Overall study context: Sites across the United States, Italy and Spain contributed samples from acute and convalescent COVID-19. T cells, B-cell-depleted T cells, or PBMCs provided the cDNA or gDNA that served as material.

Authors' data handling: How many nucleated cells were present was estimated from reference gene primer amplification. Profiling relied on immunoSEQ multiplex PCR, and the TCRdb table lists in-frame clones only, not all of them. That table furnishes V, J and clone size, whereas the DNA furnished D and trimming. The sample lists about 260,000 clones; just under 85% were seen once. The CDR3 length is 16 residues. Looked up from germline, CDR1 is MNHEY and CDR2 is SVGAGI. V dropped 0 bases and J dropped 9 bases, with 15 bases sitting between them. The sample consisted of peripheral blood. The TCR originated in a woman older than 75 with acute or convalescent COVID-19. This chain links TRBV6-5 with TRBJ1-6; D remains unclear. Written as DNA, the CDR3 is TGTGCCAGCAGTTACTCTGCCGTCCCAGAGGGTTCACCCCTCCACTTT. Translating gives CASSYSAVPEGSPLHF.